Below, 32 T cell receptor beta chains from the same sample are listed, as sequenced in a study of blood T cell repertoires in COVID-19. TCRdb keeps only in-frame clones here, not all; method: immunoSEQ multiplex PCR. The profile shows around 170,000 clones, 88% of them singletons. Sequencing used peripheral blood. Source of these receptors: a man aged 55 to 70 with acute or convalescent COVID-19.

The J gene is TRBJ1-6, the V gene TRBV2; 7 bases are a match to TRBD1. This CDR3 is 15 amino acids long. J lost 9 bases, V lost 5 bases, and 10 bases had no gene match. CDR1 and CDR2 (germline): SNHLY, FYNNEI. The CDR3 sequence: CASSTTGPVVSPLHF. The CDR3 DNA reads TGTGCCAGCAGTACGACAGGGCCAGTTGTTTCACCCCTCCACTTT.

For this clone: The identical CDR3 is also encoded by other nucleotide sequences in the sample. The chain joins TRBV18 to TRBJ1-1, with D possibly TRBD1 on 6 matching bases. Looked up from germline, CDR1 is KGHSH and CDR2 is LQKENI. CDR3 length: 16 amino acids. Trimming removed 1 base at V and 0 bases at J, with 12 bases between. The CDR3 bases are TGTGCCAGCTCACCACAGAAGACAGGCCTGAACACTGAAGCTTTCTTT. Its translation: CASSPQKTGLNTEAFF. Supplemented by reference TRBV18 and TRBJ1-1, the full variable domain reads NAGVMQNPRHLVRRRGQEARLRCSPMKGHSHVYWYRQLPEEGLKFMVYLQKENIIDESGMPKERFSAEFPKEGPSILRIQQVVRGDSAAYFCASSPQKTGLNTEAFFGQGTRLTVV.

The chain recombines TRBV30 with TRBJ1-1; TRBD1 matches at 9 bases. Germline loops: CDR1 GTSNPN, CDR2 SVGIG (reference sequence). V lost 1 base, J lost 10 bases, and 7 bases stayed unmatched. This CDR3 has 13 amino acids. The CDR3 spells CAWSENRGLGAFF. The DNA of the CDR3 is TGTGCCTGGAGTGAAAACAGGGGGCTGGGAGCTTTCTTT. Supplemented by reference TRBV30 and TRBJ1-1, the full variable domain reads SQTIHQWPATLVQPVGSPLSLECTVEGTSNPNLYWYRQAAGRGLQLLFYSVGIGQISSEVPQNLSASRPQDRQFILSSKKLLLSDSGFYLCAWSENRGLGAFFGQGTRLTVV.

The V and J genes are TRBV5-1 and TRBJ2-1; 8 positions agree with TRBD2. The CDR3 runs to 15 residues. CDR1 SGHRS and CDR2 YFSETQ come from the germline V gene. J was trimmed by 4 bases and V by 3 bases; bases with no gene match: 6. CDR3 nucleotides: TGCGCCAGCAGCTCAGGCGGGGGGACTTACAATGAGCAGTTCTTC. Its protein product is CASSSGGGTYNEQFF.

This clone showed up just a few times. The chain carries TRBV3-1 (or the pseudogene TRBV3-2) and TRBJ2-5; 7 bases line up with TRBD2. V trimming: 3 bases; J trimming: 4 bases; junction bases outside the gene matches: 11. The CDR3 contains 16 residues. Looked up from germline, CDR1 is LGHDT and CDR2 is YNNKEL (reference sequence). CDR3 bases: TGTGCCAGCAGCCAGGGGGGGACCATCGCCTCAGAGACCCAGTACTTC. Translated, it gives CASSQGGTIASETQYF.

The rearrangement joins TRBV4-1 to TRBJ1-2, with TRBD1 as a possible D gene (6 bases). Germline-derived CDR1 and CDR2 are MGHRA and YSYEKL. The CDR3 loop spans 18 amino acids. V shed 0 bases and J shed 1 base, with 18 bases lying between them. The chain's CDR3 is CASSQDIRGLAVNYGYTF. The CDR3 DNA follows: TGCGCCAGCAGCCAAGATATCAGGGGCCTCGCCGTTAACTATGGCTACACCTTC.

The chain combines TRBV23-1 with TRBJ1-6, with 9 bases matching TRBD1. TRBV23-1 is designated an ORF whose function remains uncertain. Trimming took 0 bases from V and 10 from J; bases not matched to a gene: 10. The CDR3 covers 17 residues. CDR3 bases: TGCGCCAGCAGTCAATCCCTCCGGGACAGGGACCCGTCACCCCTCCACTTT. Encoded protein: CASSQSLRDRDPSPLHF.

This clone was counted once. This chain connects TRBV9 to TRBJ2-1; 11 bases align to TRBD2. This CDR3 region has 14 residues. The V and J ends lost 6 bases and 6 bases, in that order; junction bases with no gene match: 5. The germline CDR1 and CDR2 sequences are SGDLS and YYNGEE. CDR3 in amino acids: CASNRLAGPNEQFF. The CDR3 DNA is TGTGCCAGCAATCGACTAGCGGGACCCAATGAGCAGTTCTTC.

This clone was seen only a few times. CDR3 protein: CASSPRSGGGLNTEAFF. CDR3 coding DNA: TGTGCCAGCAGTCCCCGGTCAGGGGGAGGCCTGAACACTGAAGCTTTCTTT. The rearrangement links TRBV6-6 to TRBJ1-1; 7 positions agree with TRBD1. This CDR3 spans 17 amino acids. CDR1 and CDR2 from the germline V gene are MNHNY and SVGAGI (reference sequence). V was pared by 5 bases and J by 0 bases, with 12 bases of the junction left unmatched.

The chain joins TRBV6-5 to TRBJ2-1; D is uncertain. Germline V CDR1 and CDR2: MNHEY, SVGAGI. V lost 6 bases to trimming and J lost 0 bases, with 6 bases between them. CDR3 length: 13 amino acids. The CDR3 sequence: CASRTSSYNEQFF. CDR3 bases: TGTGCCAGCAGAACGAGCTCCTACAATGAGCAGTTCTTC.

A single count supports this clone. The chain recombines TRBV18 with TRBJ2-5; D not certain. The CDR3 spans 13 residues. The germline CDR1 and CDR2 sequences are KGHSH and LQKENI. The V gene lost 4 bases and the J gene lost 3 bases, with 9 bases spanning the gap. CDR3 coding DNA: TGTGCCAGCTCACTTGGCGGAGAAGAGACCCAGTACTTC. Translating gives CASSLGGEETQYF. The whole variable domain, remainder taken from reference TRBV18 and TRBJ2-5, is NAGVMQNPRHLVRRRGQEARLRCSPMKGHSHVYWYRQLPEEGLKFMVYLQKENIIDESGMPKERFSAEFPKEGPSILRIQQVVRGDSAAYFCASSLGGEETQYFGPGTRLLVL.

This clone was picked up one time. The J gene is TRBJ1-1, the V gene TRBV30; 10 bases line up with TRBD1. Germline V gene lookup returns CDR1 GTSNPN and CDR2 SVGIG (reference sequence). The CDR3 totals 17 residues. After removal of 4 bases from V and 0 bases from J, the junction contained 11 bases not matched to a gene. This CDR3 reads CAWIYRTGGGMNTEAFF. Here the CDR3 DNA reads TGTGCCTGGATTTATAGGACAGGGGGTGGAATGAACACTGAAGCTTTCTTT. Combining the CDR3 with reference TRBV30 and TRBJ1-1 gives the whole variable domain SQTIHQWPATLVQPVGSPLSLECTVEGTSNPNLYWYRQAAGRGLQLLFYSVGIGQISSEVPQNLSASRPQDRQFILSSKKLLLSDSGFYLCAWIYRTGGGMNTEAFFGQGTRLTVV.

The CDR3 DNA reads as TGCAGCGTTGAAGATAGAAAAGGGGCGCAATGGGAGCAGTTCTTC. Residues: CSVEDRKGAQWEQFF. V and J are TRBV29-1 and TRBJ2-1; D may be TRBD1 (5 bases). V lost 0 bases and J 10 bases, leaving 19 bases between the germline ends. The germline V gene has CDR1 SQVTM and CDR2 ANQGSEA. The CDR3 is 15 residues long.

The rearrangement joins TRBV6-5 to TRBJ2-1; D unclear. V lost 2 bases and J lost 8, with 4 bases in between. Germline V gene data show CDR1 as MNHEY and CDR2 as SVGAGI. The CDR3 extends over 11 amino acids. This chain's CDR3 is CASSYGDEQFF. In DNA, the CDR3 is TGTGCCAGCAGTTACGGAGATGAGCAGTTCTTC.

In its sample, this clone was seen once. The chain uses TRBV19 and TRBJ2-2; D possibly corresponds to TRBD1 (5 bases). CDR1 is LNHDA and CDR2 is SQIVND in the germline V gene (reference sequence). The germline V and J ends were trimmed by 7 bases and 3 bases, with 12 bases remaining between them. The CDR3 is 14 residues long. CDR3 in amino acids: CASIEQAYTGELFF. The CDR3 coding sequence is TGTGCCAGTATAGAACAGGCGTACACCGGGGAGCTGTTTTTT.

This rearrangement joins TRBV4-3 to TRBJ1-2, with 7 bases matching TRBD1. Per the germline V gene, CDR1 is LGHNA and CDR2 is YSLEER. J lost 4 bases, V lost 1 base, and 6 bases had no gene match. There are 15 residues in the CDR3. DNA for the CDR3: TGCGCCAGCAGCCAAGGGGAGGACAGGCCCTATGGCTACACCTTC. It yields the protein CASSQGEDRPYGYTF.

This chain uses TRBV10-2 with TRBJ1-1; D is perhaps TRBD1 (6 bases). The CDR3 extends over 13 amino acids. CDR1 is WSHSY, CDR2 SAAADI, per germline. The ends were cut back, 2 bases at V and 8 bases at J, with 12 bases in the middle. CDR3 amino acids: CASSETGMGEAFF. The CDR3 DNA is TGCGCCAGCAGTGAGACAGGGATGGGAGAAGCTTTCTTT.

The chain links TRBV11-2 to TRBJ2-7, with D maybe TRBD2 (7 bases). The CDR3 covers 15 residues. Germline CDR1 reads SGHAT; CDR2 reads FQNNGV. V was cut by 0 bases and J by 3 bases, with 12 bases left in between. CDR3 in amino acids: CASSLERGAGYEQYF. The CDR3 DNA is TGTGCCAGCAGCTTAGAACGGGGGGCGGGCTACGAGCAGTACTTC.

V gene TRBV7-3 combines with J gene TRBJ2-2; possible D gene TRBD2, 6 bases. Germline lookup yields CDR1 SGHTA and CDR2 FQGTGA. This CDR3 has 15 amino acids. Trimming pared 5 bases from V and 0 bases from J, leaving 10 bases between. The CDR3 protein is CASSVSGPNTGELFF. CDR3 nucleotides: TGTGCCAGCAGCGTTAGCGGCCCGAACACCGGGGAGCTGTTTTTT.

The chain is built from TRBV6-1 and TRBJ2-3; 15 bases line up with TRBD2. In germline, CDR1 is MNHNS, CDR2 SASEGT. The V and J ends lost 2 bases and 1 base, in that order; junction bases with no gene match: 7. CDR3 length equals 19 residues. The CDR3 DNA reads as TGTGCCAGCAGTGAATGGGGGACTAGCGGGGGGACTCGCACAGATACGCAGTATTTT. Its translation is CASSEWGTSGGTRTDTQYF.

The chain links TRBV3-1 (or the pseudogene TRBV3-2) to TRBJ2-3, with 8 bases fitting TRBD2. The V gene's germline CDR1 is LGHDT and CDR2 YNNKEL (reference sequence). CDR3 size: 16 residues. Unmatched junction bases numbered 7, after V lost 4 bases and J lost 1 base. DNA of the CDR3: TGTGCCAGCAGCCCTCACGGGGGGGAGGGCACAGATACGCAGTATTTT. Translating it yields CASSPHGGEGTDTQYF.

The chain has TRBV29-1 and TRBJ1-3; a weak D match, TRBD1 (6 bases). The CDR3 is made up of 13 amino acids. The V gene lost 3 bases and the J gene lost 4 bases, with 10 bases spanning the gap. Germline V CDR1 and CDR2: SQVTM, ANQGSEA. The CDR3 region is CSVDEGVGNTIYF. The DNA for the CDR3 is TGCAGCGTTGATGAGGGGGTAGGAAACACCATATATTTT.

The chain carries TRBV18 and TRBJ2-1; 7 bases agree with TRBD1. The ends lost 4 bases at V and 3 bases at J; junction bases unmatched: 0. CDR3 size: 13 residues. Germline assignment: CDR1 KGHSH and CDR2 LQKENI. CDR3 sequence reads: CASSRQGYNEQFF. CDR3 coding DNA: TGTGCCAGCTCACGACAGGGCTACAATGAGCAGTTCTTC.

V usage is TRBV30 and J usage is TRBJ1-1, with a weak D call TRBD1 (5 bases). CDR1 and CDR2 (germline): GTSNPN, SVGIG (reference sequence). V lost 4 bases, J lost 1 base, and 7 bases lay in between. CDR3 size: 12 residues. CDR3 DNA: TGTGCCTGGAACAGGCCGAACACTGAAGCTTTCTTT. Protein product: CAWNRPNTEAFF. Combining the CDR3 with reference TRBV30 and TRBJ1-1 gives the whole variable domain SQTIHQWPATLVQPVGSPLSLECTVEGTSNPNLYWYRQAAGRGLQLLFYSVGIGQISSEVPQNLSASRPQDRQFILSSKKLLLSDSGFYLCAWNRPNTEAFFGQGTRLTVV.

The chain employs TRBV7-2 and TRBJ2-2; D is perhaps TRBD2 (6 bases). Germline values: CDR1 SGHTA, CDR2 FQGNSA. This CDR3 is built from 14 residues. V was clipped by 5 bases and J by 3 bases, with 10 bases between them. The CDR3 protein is CASSQTRYTGELFF. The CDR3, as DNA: TGTGCCAGCAGCCAGACTAGGTACACCGGGGAGCTGTTTTTT.

This CDR3 is CASSLRVQETQYF. In DNA form, the CDR3 reads TGTGCCAGCAGCTTAAGAGTTCAAGAGACCCAGTACTTC. The J gene is TRBJ2-5, the V gene TRBV7-2; D remains unclear. The V gene lost 2 bases and the J gene lost 2 bases, with 6 bases spanning the gap. The CDR3 consists of 13 residues. Germline-derived CDR1 and CDR2 are SGHTA and FQGNSA.

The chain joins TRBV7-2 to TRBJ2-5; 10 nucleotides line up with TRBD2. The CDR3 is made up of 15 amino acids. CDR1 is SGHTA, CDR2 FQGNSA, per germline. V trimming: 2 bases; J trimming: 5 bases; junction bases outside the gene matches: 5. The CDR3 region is CASSLSGRAGETQYF. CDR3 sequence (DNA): TGTGCCAGCAGCTTAAGCGGGAGGGCCGGGGAGACCCAGTACTTC.

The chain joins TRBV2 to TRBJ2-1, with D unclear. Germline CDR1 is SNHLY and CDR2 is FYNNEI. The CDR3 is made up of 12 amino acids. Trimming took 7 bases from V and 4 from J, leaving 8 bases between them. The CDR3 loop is CASTPTYNEQFF. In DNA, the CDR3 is TGTGCCAGCACCCCTACTTACAATGAGCAGTTCTTC.

This CDR3 is CASSQTTGFNQPQHF. The CDR3 DNA sequence: TGCGCCAGCAGCCAAACTACAGGGTTCAATCAGCCCCAGCATTTT. The chain couples TRBV4-1 to TRBJ1-5; D possibly corresponds to TRBD1 (6 bases). The CDR3 runs 15 residues. Trimming left V 2 bases short and J 3 bases short, with 11 bases between. Germline lookup yields CDR1 MGHRA and CDR2 YSYEKL.

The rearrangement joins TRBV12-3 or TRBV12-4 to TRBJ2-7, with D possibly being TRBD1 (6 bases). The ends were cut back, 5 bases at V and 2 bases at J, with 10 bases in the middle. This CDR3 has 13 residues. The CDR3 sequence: CASSPGQTYEQYV. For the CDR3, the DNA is TGTGCCAGCAGTCCCGGACAGACCTACGAGCAGTACGTC.

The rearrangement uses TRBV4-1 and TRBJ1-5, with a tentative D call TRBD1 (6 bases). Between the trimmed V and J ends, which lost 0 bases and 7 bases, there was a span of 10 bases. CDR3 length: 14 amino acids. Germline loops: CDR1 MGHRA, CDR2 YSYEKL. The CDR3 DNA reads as TGCGCCAGCAGCCAAGAGGGGGGGCAACAGCCCCAGCATTTT. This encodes CASSQEGGQQPQHF.

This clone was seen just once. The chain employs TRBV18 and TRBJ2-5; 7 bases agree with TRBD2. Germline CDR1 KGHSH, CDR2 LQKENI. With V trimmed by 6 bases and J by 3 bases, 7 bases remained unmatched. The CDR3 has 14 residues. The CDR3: CASSSPGGKETQYF. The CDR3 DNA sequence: TGTGCCAGCTCGTCGCCCGGGGGGAAAGAGACCCAGTACTTC.